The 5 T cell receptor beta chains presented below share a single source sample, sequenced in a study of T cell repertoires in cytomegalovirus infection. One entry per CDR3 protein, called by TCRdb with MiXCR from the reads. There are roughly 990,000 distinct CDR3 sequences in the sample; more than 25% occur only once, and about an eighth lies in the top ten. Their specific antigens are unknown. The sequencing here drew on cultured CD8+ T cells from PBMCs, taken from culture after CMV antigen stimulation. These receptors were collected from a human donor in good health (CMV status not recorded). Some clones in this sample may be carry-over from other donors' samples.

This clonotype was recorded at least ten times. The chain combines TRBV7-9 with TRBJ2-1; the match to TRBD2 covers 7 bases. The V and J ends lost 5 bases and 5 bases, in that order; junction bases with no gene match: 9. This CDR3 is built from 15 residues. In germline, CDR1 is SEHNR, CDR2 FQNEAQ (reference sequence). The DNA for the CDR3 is TGTGCCAGCAGCATCGGGACTATAATGCACAATGAGCAGTTCTTC. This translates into CASSIGTIMHNEQFF. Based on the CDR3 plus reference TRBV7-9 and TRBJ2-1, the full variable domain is DTGVSQNPRHKITKRGQNVTFRCDPISEHNRLYWYRQTLGQGPEFLTYFQNEAQLEKSRLLSDRFSAERPKGSFSTLEIQRTEQGDSAMYLCASSIGTIMHNEQFFGPGTRLTVL.

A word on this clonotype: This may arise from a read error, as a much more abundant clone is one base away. The CDR3 coding sequence is TGTGCCAGCAACAAGGGGACAGGCCGAACCAAAAACATTCAGTACTTC. Its protein is CASNKGTGRTKNIQYF. The chain is built from TRBV27 and TRBJ2-4, with 8 bases matching TRBD1. Trimming removed 7 bases from V and 2 bases from J; junction bases left unmatched: 10. In germline, CDR1 is MNHEY, CDR2 SMNVEV (reference sequence). This CDR3 is built from 16 residues.

The CDR3 DNA is TGTGCCAGCAGCTTCCATAGGGCGGCTGAAGCTTTCTTT. Its translation is CASSFHRAAEAFF. The chain has TRBV7-6 and TRBJ1-1; D unclear. V was trimmed by 3 bases and J by 6 bases, leaving 11 bases between them. Germline V gene data show CDR1 as SGHVS and CDR2 as FNYEAQ. The CDR3 is 13 residues long. Complete variable domain (other parts from reference TRBV7-6 and TRBJ1-1): GAGVSQSPRYKVTKRGQDVALRCDPISGHVSLYWYRQALGQGPEFLTYFNYEAQQDKSGLPNDRFSAERPEGSISTLTIQRTEQRDSAMYRCASSFHRAAEAFFGQGTRLTVV.

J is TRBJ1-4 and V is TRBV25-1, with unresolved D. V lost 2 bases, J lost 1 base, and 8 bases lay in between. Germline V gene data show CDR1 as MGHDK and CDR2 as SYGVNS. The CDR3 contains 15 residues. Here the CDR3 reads CASSERPGTNEKLFF. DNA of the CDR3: TGTGCCAGCAGTGAACGACCAGGAACTAATGAAAAACTGTTTTTT.

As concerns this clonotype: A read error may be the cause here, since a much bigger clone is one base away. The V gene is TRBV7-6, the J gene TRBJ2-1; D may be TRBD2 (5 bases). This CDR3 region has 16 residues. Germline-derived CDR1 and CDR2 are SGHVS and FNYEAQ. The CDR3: CVSSLATLGLNNEQFF. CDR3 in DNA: TGTGTCAGCAGCTTAGCTACCTTAGGACTCAACAATGAGCAGTTCTTC. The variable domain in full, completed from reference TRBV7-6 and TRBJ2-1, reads GAGVSQSPRYKVTKRGQDVALRCDPISGHVSLYWYRQALGQGPEFLTYFNYEAQQDKSGLPNDRFSAERPEGSISTLTIQRTEQRDSAMYRCVSSLATLGLNNEQFFGPGTRLTVL.